This is a list of T cell receptor beta chains from one sample in a study of CD8+CD57+ T cells in acquired aplastic anemia. TCRdb ran MiXCR on the reads and lists one entry per CDR3 protein. Of roughly 290,000 distinct CDR3 sequences in the sample, roughly 61% were seen once. Sequences were obtained from sorted CD4+, CD8+, or CD8+CD57+ T cells (not recorded which) from PBMCs. These receptors were obtained from a human donor with aplastic anemia. Both conserved end residues are part of each CDR3. D genes are given only for firm matches. Some rows mark clone size as missing; the rest say once, few, many or name a class of expanded clone.

j_gene,d_gene,v_gene,abundance,CDR3nt,CDR3aa
TRBJ1-1,TRBD1,TRBV29-1,NA,TGCAGCGCGCACAGGGGGAACACTGAAGCTTTCTTT,CSAHRGNTEAFF
TRBJ2-5,NA,TRBV29-1,NA,TGCAGCGTTGAAGGACACGGACAAGAGACCCAGTACTTC,CSVEGHGQETQYF
TRBJ1-3,TRBD1,TRBV4-2,many,TGTGCCAGCAGCCAAGAGACAGGGACTGGAAACACCATATATTTT,CASSQETGTGNTIYF
TRBJ2-5,NA,TRBV12-3/TRBV12-4,few,TGTGCCAGCTGTACCTGGGCGGGAGAGACCCAGTACTTC,CASCTWAGETQYF
TRBJ1-3,NA,TRBV5-8,many,TGTGCCAGCAGCCCAGTATTCTCTGGAAACACCATATATTTT,CASSPVFSGNTIYF
TRBJ1-3,NA,TRBV5-1,few,TGCGCCAGCAGCTTGGGGCCCCTGGGTAACACCATATATTTT,CASSLGPLGNTIYF
TRBJ2-2,NA,TRBV15,NA,TGTGCCACGCGACCCCCCAACACCGGGGAGCTGTTTTTT,CATRPPNTGELFF
TRBJ1-2,NA,TRBV6-4,NA,TGTGCCAGCAGTGCGATGCAGAGGACAGAGCAAAGTAACTATGACTACACCTTC,CASSAMQRTEQSNYDYTF
TRBJ1-5,NA,TRBV11-2,NA,TGTGCCAGCAGTGGGGCCTATAGCAATCAGCCCCAGCATTTT,CASSGAYSNQPQHF
TRBJ2-3,TRBD2,TRBV7-3,NA,TGTGCCAGCAGCTTTGGCGGGGGGGAGTCAGATACGCAGTATTTT,CASSFGGGESDTQYF
TRBJ1-2,NA,TRBV29-1,NA,TGCAGCGTTGAAACCTCGGACAGACGTGGCTACACCTTC,CSVETSDRRGYTF
TRBJ1-4,NA,TRBV7-9,NA,TGTGCCAGCAGCCAGGGATCTAATGAAAAACTGTTTTTT,CASSQGSNEKLFF
TRBJ2-5,NA,TRBV5-1,NA,TGCGCCAGCAGCTTGGGGGGCAAAGAGACCCAGTACTTC,CASSLGGKETQYF
TRBJ1-6,NA,TRBV29-1,once,TGCAGCGTTGAAGAAAGCAGGGCCCGGGGACCCCTCCACTTT,CSVEESRARGPLHF
TRBJ2-2,NA,TRBV9,NA,TGTGCCAGCAGCGTAGGGACAGTTAACACCGGGGAGCTGTTTTTT,CASSVGTVNTGELFF
TRBJ1-1,NA,TRBV7-2,many,TGTGCCAGCAGCTTTTGGAAGCAGGGAATGAACACTGAAGCTTTCTTT,CASSFWKQGMNTEAFF
TRBJ2-1,NA,TRBV12-3/TRBV12-4,many,TGTGCCAGCAGTCTAGGGGGGGGGGCGTACAATGAGCAGTTCTTC,CASSLGGGAYNEQFF
TRBJ1-1,NA,TRBV5-1,NA,TGCGCCAGCAGCTTGGGAGGCCAGGGATGGACTGAAGCTTTCTTT,CASSLGGQGWTEAFF
TRBJ2-2,TRBD2,TRBV20-1,once,TGCAGTGCAGCTGGGACTAGCGGGGAGCTGTTTTTT,CSAAGTSGELFF
TRBJ2-6,NA,TRBV20-1,NA,TGCAGTGCCCCAACCACGGCCAACGTCCTGACTTTC,CSAPTTANVLTF
TRBJ2-7,NA,TRBV20-1,few,TGCAGTGCTAGAGTAGGCGGGGGCTCGAACTACGAGCAGTACTTC,CSARVGGGSNYEQYF
TRBJ2-7,NA,TRBV20-1,NA,TGCAGTGCCCCGGGGGCGGGACTTTACGAGCAGTACTTC,CSAPGAGLYEQYF
TRBJ1-4,NA,TRBV5-1,many,TGCGCCAGCAGCTTGGGCGGGACCCCAACTAATGAAAAACTGTTTTTT,CASSLGGTPTNEKLFF
TRBJ1-1,NA,TRBV29-1,few,TGCAGCGTTGTTATGAACACTGAAGCTTTCTTT,CSVVMNTEAFF
TRBJ1-1,NA,TRBV20-1,NA,TGCAGTGCTCCCGGGACGAACACTGAAGCTTTCTTT,CSAPGTNTEAFF
TRBJ1-1,NA,TRBV10-3,NA,TGTGCCAGCAGTTACTCATCACTGAACACTGAAGCTTTCTTT,CASSYSSLNTEAFF
TRBJ2-7,TRBD2,TRBV20-1,NA,TGCAGTGCTGACGGCGGGAGCGGGAGGGCCCTCTACGAGCAGTACTTC,CSADGGSGRALYEQYF
TRBJ2-7,TRBD2,TRBV9,NA,TGTGCCAGCAGCGTAGACACGGGAGGAGAGCAGTACTTC,CASSVDTGGEQYF
TRBJ2-7,TRBD2,TRBV29-1,many,TGCAGCGTTGTCTTAGCGGGGAGAGAGCTCTACGAGCAGTACTTC,CSVVLAGRELYEQYF
TRBJ2-2,TRBD2,TRBV7-6,NA,TGTGCCAGCAGCTTAGGGGCTAGCGGTACCGGGGAGCTGTTTTTT,CASSLGASGTGELFF
TRBJ2-5,TRBD2,TRBV14,NA,TGTGCCAGCAGCCAAGGACTAGCGGTTCCACAAGAGACCCAGTACTTC,CASSQGLAVPQETQYF
TRBJ1-2,NA,TRBV10-2,NA,TGCGCCAGCAGGACAACAGGATCCGGTGGCTACACCTTC,CASRTTGSGGYTF
TRBJ2-7,NA,TRBV4-1,many,TGCGCCAGCAGCCAAGACTGGCTTGGGGAGCAGTACTTC,CASSQDWLGEQYF